Below are 15 T cell receptor beta chains sequenced from a single sample in a study of PD-L1 blockade in urothelial cancer. The time point was: peripheral blood 6 weeks after treatment start. This table comes from immunoSEQ multiplex PCR, and its TCRdb copy is limited to in-frame clones, with some not included. This table holds more than 90,000 clones, under 95% found once. The input for sequencing was PBMCs, taken around atezolizumab (anti-PD-L1) treatment. These receptors originate from a man aged 55 to 70 with urothelial cancer.

The chain combines TRBV9 with TRBJ2-7; maybe TRBD1 (6 bases). Germline CDR1 SGDLS, CDR2 YYNGEE. This CDR3 has 14 residues. Between the trimmed V and J ends, which lost 0 bases and 3 bases, there was a span of 10 bases. The CDR3 DNA sequence: TGTGCCAGCAGCGTAGGGGAAGGGGGCTACGAGCAGTACTTC. This translates into CASSVGEGGYEQYF. Full variable domain (rest looked up from reference TRBV9 and TRBJ2-7): DSGVTQTPKHLITATGQRVTLRCSPRSGDLSVYWYQQSLDQGLQFLIQYYNGEERAKGNILERFSAQQFPDLHSELNLSSLELGDSALYFCASSVGEGGYEQYFGPGTRLTVT.

CDR3 sequence (DNA): TGTGCCAGCAGCCGTCAATCCACTAGCACAGATACGCAGTATTTT. Translating gives CASSRQSTSTDTQYF. J is TRBJ2-3 and V is TRBV7-9, with D unresolved. Germline assignment: CDR1 SEHNR and CDR2 FQNEAQ (reference sequence). The CDR3 covers 15 residues. The V end was cut by 5 bases, the J end by 0 bases, with 12 bases between.

The V gene is TRBV7-8, the J gene TRBJ2-4, with D maybe TRBD1 (5 bases). Germline values: CDR1 SGHVS, CDR2 FQNEAQ. V lost 2 bases, J lost 0 bases, and 8 bases lay in between. This CDR3 contains 15 residues. The DNA for the CDR3 is TGTGCCAGCAGCTTAACGGACATAGCCAAAAACATTCAGTACTTC. Translated: CASSLTDIAKNIQYF.

The chain combines TRBV10-1 with TRBJ2-5; TRBD1 matches 8 bases. Per germline, CDR1 WNHNN and CDR2 SYGVQD (reference sequence). Trimming cost V 0 bases and J 2 bases; bases outside gene matches: 11. The CDR3 sequence is 18 residues long. The CDR3 loop reads CASSESAFYRGWQETQYF. The CDR3, as DNA: TGCGCCAGCAGTGAGTCCGCGTTCTACAGGGGGTGGCAAGAGACCCAGTACTTC.

This rearrangement joins TRBV29-1 to TRBJ1-3; tentative D call: TRBD1 (5 bases). Trimming stripped 1 base from V and 0 bases from J, with 10 bases between. The CDR3 covers 15 residues. Germline V CDR1 and CDR2: SQVTM, ANQGSEA. The CDR3, as DNA: TGCAGCGTTGAAGGACAGTGCTTCTCTGGAAACACCATATATTTT. It specifies CSVEGQCFSGNTIYF. The entire variable domain, with the rest obtained from reference TRBV29-1 and TRBJ1-3, is as follows: SAVISQKPSRDICQRGTSLTIQCQVDSQVTMMFWYRQQPGQSLTLIATANQGSEATYESGFVIDKFPISRPNLTFSTLTVSNMSPEDSSIYLCSVEGQCFSGNTIYFGEGSWLTVV.

This chain connects TRBV6-4 to TRBJ2-7; a weak D match, TRBD2 (8 bases). The CDR3 is made up of 16 amino acids. Germline V lookup: CDR1 MRHNA, CDR2 SNTAGT. Trimming pared 2 bases from V and 3 bases from J, leaving 17 bases between. CDR3 DNA sequence: TGTGCCAGCAGTGACCTCGGGGGGGACAGACGCTACGAGCAGTACTTC. Translation: CASSDLGGDRRYEQYF.

The chain recombines TRBV5-5 with TRBJ1-2, with a possible D match to TRBD1 (5 bases). The CDR3 is 13 residues long. The V end was cut by 3 bases, the J end by 8 bases, with 14 bases between. Germline assignment: CDR1 SGHKS and CDR2 YYEKEE (reference sequence). The CDR3 sequence is CASSYPAGDGYTF. The CDR3 nucleotides read TGTGCCAGCAGCTACCCGGCGGGGGACGGCTACACCTTC.

The chain recombines TRBV2 with TRBJ2-7, with 9 bases lining up with TRBD1. Germline CDR1 SNHLY, CDR2 FYNNEI. Trimming took 7 bases from V and 6 from J; bases not matched to a gene: 7. The CDR3 contains 13 residues. The CDR3 nucleotides read TGTGCCAGCACTCGACAGGGGGGAGGCGAGCAGTACTTC. Protein sequence: CASTRQGGGEQYF. Full variable domain (remainder filled in from reference TRBV2 and TRBJ2-7): EPEVTQTPSHQVTQMGQEVILRCVPISNHLYFYWYRQILGQKVEFLVSFYNNEISEKSEIFDDQFSVERPDGSNFTLKIRSTKLEDSAMYFCASTRQGGGEQYFGPGTRLTVT.

The chain joins TRBV5-1 to TRBJ2-1; 8 nucleotides agree with TRBD2. V shed 1 base and J 4 bases; nucleotides not matched to a gene: 4. CDR1 and CDR2 from the germline V gene are SGHRS and YFSETQ. The CDR3 consists of 15 residues. The CDR3 loop reads CASSLTTGGYNEQFF. CDR3 bases: TGCGCCAGCAGCTTGACGACGGGGGGGTACAATGAGCAGTTCTTC.

This sequence joins TRBV30 and TRBJ1-2, with D perhaps TRBD1 (5 bases). V lost 4 bases to trimming and J lost 4 bases, with 10 bases between them. The CDR3 length is 12 residues. Germline V gene sequence: CDR1 GTSNPN, CDR2 SVGIG (reference sequence). CDR3 nucleotides: TGTGCCTGGACCAACAGGATCTATGGCTACACCTTC. Translating gives CAWTNRIYGYTF.

V and J are TRBV9 and TRBJ1-5, with D unresolved. The CDR3 consists of 13 residues. Germline assignment: CDR1 SGDLS and CDR2 YYNGEE. The V gene lost 0 bases and the J gene lost 7 bases, with 8 bases spanning the gap. The CDR3 DNA is TGTGCCAGCAGCGTAGGCGAGCGACAGCCCCAGCATTTT. It encodes CASSVGERQPQHF.

This clone was observed once. The CDR3 DNA is TGTGCCAGCATGACGGCAGGGTCTGGCTATGGCTACACCTTC. Translation gives CASMTAGSGYGYTF. The gene calls are TRBV6-5 and TRBJ1-2, with D tentatively TRBD1 (5 bases). Germline V gene sequence: CDR1 MNHEY, CDR2 SVGAGI. Deletions cut 7 bases from V and 4 bases from J, with 16 bases between. CDR3 size: 14 residues.

V usage is TRBV11-2 and J usage is TRBJ2-7; tentative D call: TRBD2 (6 bases). Germline CDR1 and CDR2: SGHAT and FQNNGV. The CDR3 sequence is 14 residues long. Trimming pared 5 bases from V and 3 bases from J, leaving 14 bases between. The CDR3: CASSLDGGSYEQYF. The CDR3 DNA reads TGTGCCAGCAGCCTGGACGGGGGAAGCTACGAGCAGTACTTC.

The sample holds a few counts of this clone. The chain links TRBV7-3 to TRBJ2-5; 9 positions agree with TRBD1. CDR3 size: 15 residues. CDR1 and CDR2 from the germline V gene are SGHTA and FQGTGA. Trimming at V came to 5 bases and at J to 6 bases, leaving 10 bases not matched to a gene. CDR3 amino acids: CASSPQGQGIQTQYF. Written as DNA, the CDR3 is TGTGCCAGCAGCCCCCAGGGACAGGGTATTCAGACCCAGTACTTC. Full variable domain (missing parts from reference TRBV7-3 and TRBJ2-5): GAGVSQTPSNKVTEKGKYVELRCDPISGHTALYWYRQSLGQGPEFLIYFQGTGAADDSGLPNDRFFAVRPEGSVSTLKIQRTERGDSAVYLCASSPQGQGIQTQYFGPGTRLLVL.

V and J are TRBV9 and TRBJ1-4; 10 positions agree with TRBD1. This CDR3 spans 15 amino acids. Germline-derived CDR1 and CDR2 are SGDLS and YYNGEE. Unmatched junction bases numbered 4, after V lost 0 bases and J lost 8 bases. This CDR3 reads CASSVGTGGGEKLFF. Written as DNA, the CDR3 is TGTGCCAGCAGCGTAGGGACAGGGGGTGGGGAAAAACTGTTTTTT.